A selection of T cell receptor beta chains follows, all from one sample in a study of metastatic and nonmetastatic thyroid tumors. TCRdb re-called clones via MiXCR from the PCR reads. The repertoire holds about 40,000 clones, with 15% to 20% as singletons. The specimen sequenced was tumor tissue. The receptors originated from a female donor with papillary thyroid cancer or a benign thyroid nodule (not recorded which). Some clones in this sample may be carry-over from other donors' samples. The CDR3 runs from the conserved cysteine through the conserved F or W. D genes are given only for firm matches. Expanded clones get a size class; other rows say once, few or many, or leave the size out.

J gene	clone size	D gene	V gene	CDR3 protein	CDR3 DNA
TRBJ1-1	many	NA	TRBV20-1	CSAENAGQTGREAFF	TGCAGTGCCGAAAACGCCGGACAGACTGGACGCGAAGCTTTCTTT
TRBJ2-1	many	TRBD2	TRBV7-3	CASSPRKAGGSNEQFF	TGTGCCAGCAGTCCCCGAAAAGCGGGAGGCTCCAATGAGCAGTTCTTC
TRBJ2-7	many	TRBD1	TRBV18	CASSLRDRGSEQYF	TGTGCCAGCTCACTGCGGGACAGGGGTAGCGAGCAGTACTTC
TRBJ1-1	NA	NA	TRBV19	CTSRPRYRWRLDTEAFF	TGTACCAGTCGGCCCCGGTACAGGTGGCGTCTGGACACTGAAGCTTTCTTT
TRBJ1-2	once	NA	TRBV19	CASSTPFGGRGNGYTF	TGTGCCAGTAGTACCCCCTTCGGGGGACGGGGGAATGGCTACACCTTC
TRBJ2-2	few	NA	TRBV29-1	CSVDLGGANTGELFF	TGCAGCGTCGACCTAGGAGGGGCGAACACCGGGGAGCTGTTTTTT
TRBJ1-1	NA	NA	TRBV6-4	CASNKDRLGLATEAFF	TGTGCCAGCAACAAAGATAGATTAGGACTGGCCACTGAAGCTTTCTTT
TRBJ1-3	few	NA	TRBV28	CASSLGVRRSGNTIYF	TGTGCCAGCAGTCTTGGGGTACGTAGGTCTGGAAACACCATATATTTT
TRBJ1-2	many	NA	TRBV7-2	CASSPSRTTPYGYTF	TGTGCCAGCAGCCCTAGTCGTACAACGCCTTATGGCTACACCTTC
TRBJ1-6	many	NA	TRBV27	CASSFLGHNSPLHF	TGTGCCAGCAGTTTTCTGGGGCATAATTCACCCCTCCACTTT
TRBJ1-2	few	NA	TRBV6-1	CASKWENYGYTF	TGTGCCAGCAAATGGGAGAACTATGGCTACACCTTC
TRBJ2-2	many	NA	TRBV30	CAWVGGGELFF	TGTGCCTGGGTAGGAGGCGGGGAGCTGTTTTTT
TRBJ2-7	many	NA	TRBV20-1	CSAPGTITYEQYF	TGCAGTGCTCCGGGAACCATCACCTACGAGCAGTACTTC
TRBJ1-6	many	NA	TRBV6-2/TRBV6-3	CASSRVYNSPLHF	TGTGCCAGTTCCAGGGTTTATAATTCACCCCTCCACTTT
TRBJ2-7	few	TRBD2	TRBV28	CASSSISGSPYEQYF	TGTGCCAGCAGCTCCATTAGCGGGAGCCCCTACGAGCAGTACTTC
TRBJ2-1	many	NA	TRBV7-9	CASSDYLRGDEQFF	TGTGCCAGCAGCGACTACCTCCGGGGCGATGAGCAGTTCTTC
TRBJ1-5	many	TRBD1	TRBV10-3	CAISEKGQNQPQHF	TGTGCCATCAGTGAGAAGGGACAGAATCAGCCCCAGCATTTT
TRBJ2-5	NA	TRBD1	TRBV7-9	CASSSPGQGAGETQYF	TGTGCCAGCAGCTCACCGGGACAGGGGGCAGGAGAGACCCAGTACTTC